A single sample is the source of the 10 T cell receptor beta chains below, sequenced in a study of T cells expressing NK-cell markers. TCRdb reprocessed the 5' RACE reads and stores each CDR3 protein as one record, lacking DNA. This sample's table reports 150,000 to 180,000 distinct CDR3 sequences. The sample was blood T cells: a sorted CD56 or NKG2C T cell subset, CD4+ or CD8+ T cells, or bulk PBMC T cells (not recorded which). The receptors were gathered from a woman between 50 and 59 years old in good health.

The V call is TRBV4-1, the J call TRBJ2-1; TCRdb reports TRBD1, a call that lacks DNA to check it against. The V gene's germline CDR1 is MGHRA and CDR2 YSYEKL. CDR3 length: 17 amino acids. The CDR3 region is CASSRTPGQGADNEQFF.

This chain joins TRBV29-1 and TRBJ1-4; the TRBD1 assignment by TCRdb is unverifiable without DNA. The CDR3 consists of 14 residues. Germline CDR1 and CDR2: SQVTM and ANQGSEA. The CDR3 sequence: CSVSWTGHHEKLFF.

The genes are TRBV7-9 and TRBJ2-3; lacking DNA, the TRBD1 call made by TCRdb goes unchecked. This CDR3 region has 13 residues. The V gene's germline CDR1 is SEHNR and CDR2 FQNEAQ (reference sequence). The CDR3 loop is CASSAPMADTQYF.

The rearrangement joins TRBV27 to TRBJ2-1. The CDR3 has 15 amino acids. Germline V gives CDR1 MNHEY, CDR2 SMNVEV (reference sequence). The CDR3 sequence is CASSLEGDSYNEQFF.

This chain links TRBV25-1 with TRBJ1-3. This CDR3 contains 15 residues. Germline V gene data show CDR1 as MGHDK and CDR2 as SYGVNS. CDR3 sequence: CASSDPRDPGNTIYF.

The chain joins TRBV12-3 or TRBV12-4 to TRBJ1-4; checking the TCRdb D call of TRBD1 is not possible without DNA. The CDR3 extends over 15 amino acids. The CDR3 region is CASSRAGTTNEKLFF.

The rearrangement uses TRBV27 and TRBJ1-4; TCRdb indicates TRBD1, and absent DNA this call remains unverified. The CDR3 sequence is 16 residues long. CDR1 is MNHEY, CDR2 SMNVEV, per germline (reference sequence). CDR3 sequence: CASRLGQGALNEKLFF.

The genes are TRBV7-9 and TRBJ2-3. Germline lookup yields CDR1 SEHNR and CDR2 FQNEAQ (reference sequence). CDR3 length: 17 amino acids. This CDR3 reads CASSLASSGIPTDTQYF.

The chain has TRBV4-1 and TRBJ2-2; TCRdb's D gene call, TRBD2, goes unchecked for lack of DNA. This CDR3 comprises 15 residues. The germline CDR1 and CDR2 sequences are MGHRA and YSYEKL. CDR3 protein: CASKSGGTSTGELFF.

The chain recombines TRBV4-1 with TRBJ2-1. This CDR3 spans 14 amino acids. Looked up from germline, CDR1 is MGHRA and CDR2 is YSYEKL. CDR3 amino acids: CASSQEARGNEQFF.